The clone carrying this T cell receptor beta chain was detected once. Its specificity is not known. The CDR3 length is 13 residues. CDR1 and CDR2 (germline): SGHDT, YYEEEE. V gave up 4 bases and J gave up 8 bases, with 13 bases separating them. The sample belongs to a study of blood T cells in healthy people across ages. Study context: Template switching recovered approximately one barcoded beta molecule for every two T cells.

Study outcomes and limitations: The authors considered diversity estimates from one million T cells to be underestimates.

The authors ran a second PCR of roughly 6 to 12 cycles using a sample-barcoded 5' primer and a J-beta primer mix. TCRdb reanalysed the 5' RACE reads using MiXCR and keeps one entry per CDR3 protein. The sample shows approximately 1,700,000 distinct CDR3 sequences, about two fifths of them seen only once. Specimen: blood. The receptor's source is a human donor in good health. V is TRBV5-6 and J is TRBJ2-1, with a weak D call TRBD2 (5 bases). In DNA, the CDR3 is TGTGCCAGCAGCCAACCGGACTTTTATGAGCAGTTCTTC. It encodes CASSQPDFYEQFF.